Described below is a single TCR beta chain sequence and its context. Its target is unknown. TCRdb keeps only in-frame clones here, not all; method: immunoSEQ multiplex PCR. The sample records tens of thousands of clones, approximately 78% being singletons. The time point here: cycle 4 day 1 (C4D1), after more than five weeks of nivolumab. Each of the patients experienced relapse following autologous stem cell transplantation, and their brentuximab vedotin exposure differed. This sample is drawn from a study of PD-1 blockade in classical Hodgkin lymphoma. Broader study findings: Newly diagnosed patients had diversity similar to the baseline diversity of complete responders. As was reported, newly diagnosed patients showed lower baseline TCR diversity than healthy donors did. CD4+ TCR diversity, unlike CD8+, rose significantly by C4D1.

Source: peripheral blood mononuclear cells (PBMCs), taken before the fourth cycle of nivolumab. This clonotype was obtained from a human donor with classical Hodgkin lymphoma.

The CDR3 region is CASSYSNRESDTQYF. DNA for the CDR3: TGTGCCAGCAGTTACTCGAATAGGGAATCAGATACGCAGTATTTT. The chain carries TRBV6-5 and TRBJ2-3; D is uncertain. Germline V gene lookup returns CDR1 MNHEY and CDR2 SVGAGI. Trimming removed 0 bases at V and 4 bases at J, with 11 bases between. CDR3 length equals 15 residues.